Listed below are T cell receptor beta chains from one sample, sequenced in a study of blood T cell repertoires in COVID-19. Profiled with immunoSEQ multiplex PCR; TCRdb holds only in-frame clones, not every one. The sample records some 200,000 clones, around 88% being singletons. Material for sequencing was peripheral blood. The source of these receptors is a man younger than 35 with active or convalescent COVID-19. Each CDR3 is given with its conserved first and last residue. D genes are given only for firm matches. A clone size is listed for some rows: how often the clone was seen (once, few, many), or a class if it is expanded.

d_gene,abundance,j_gene,v_gene,CDR3aa,CDR3nt
TRBD1,.,TRBJ1-5,TRBV28,CASSPPGQNVDQPQHF,TGTGCCAGCAGCCCGCCGGGACAGAACGTGGATCAGCCCCAGCATTTT
.,.,TRBJ1-5,TRBV6-5,CASSKAPGGQPQHF,TGTGCCAGCAGCAAGGCCCCCGGAGGTCAGCCCCAGCATTTT
TRBD1,few,TRBJ1-5,TRBV6-5,CASRPTGSWGQPQHF,TGTGCCAGCAGACCGACAGGGTCTTGGGGTCAGCCCCAGCATTTT
.,few,TRBJ2-1,TRBV12-2,CASRLDIEALTQRNNEQFF,TGTGCAAGTCGCTTAGACATAGAGGCGCTTACTCAACGGAACAATGAGCAGTTCTTC
.,.,TRBJ2-7,TRBV5-1,CASAEGDEQYF,TGCGCCAGCGCGGAGGGTGACGAGCAGTACTTC
.,once,TRBJ2-1,TRBV4-1,CASSRVAADNEQFF,TGCGCCAGCAGCCGAGTTGCTGCTGACAATGAGCAGTTCTTC
TRBD1,.,TRBJ1-6,TRBV19,CASTRQGWSSPLHF,TGTGCCAGCACTCGACAGGGGTGGAGTTCACCCCTCCACTTT
.,once,TRBJ1-5,TRBV5-1,CASSLSGGTPQHF,TGCGCCAGCAGCCTCAGCGGGGGTACGCCCCAGCATTTT
TRBD1,.,TRBJ2-3,TRBV30,CAWTGGYITDTQYF,TGTGCCTGGACAGGGGGCTATATCACAGATACGCAGTATTTT
.,once,TRBJ2-7,TRBV11-2,CASSLGYVRQYF,TGTGCCAGCAGCTTAGGCTATGTCCGGCAGTACTTC
TRBD1,once,TRBJ2-1,TRBV14,CASSLGTGAYNEQFF,TGTGCCAGCAGCCTCGGGACAGGGGCCTACAATGAGCAGTTCTTC
.,.,TRBJ1-5,TRBV7-2,CASSLVATDQPQHF,TGTGCCAGCAGCTTGGTAGCAACCGATCAGCCCCAGCATTTT
.,.,TRBJ2-3,TRBV30,CAWGSRNRGGTDTQYF,TGTGCCTGGGGTTCAAGGAACAGGGGAGGAACAGATACGCAGTATTTT
TRBD1,.,TRBJ1-3,TRBV3-1/TRBV3-2,CASSPTGASGNTIYF,TGTGCCAGCAGCCCGACAGGGGCTTCTGGAAACACCATATATTTT
.,.,TRBJ1-3,TRBV27,CASKGAPNRAGYSGNTIYF,TGTGCCAGCAAGGGCGCCCCAAACAGGGCGGGCTACTCTGGAAACACCATATATTTT
TRBD1,.,TRBJ1-1,TRBV27,CASSFADRGGVAFF,TGTGCCAGCAGTTTTGCGGACAGGGGAGGAGTAGCTTTCTTT
TRBD1,once,TRBJ1-3,TRBV5-4,CASSLRTGGSGNTIYF,TGTGCCAGCAGCTTGCGGACAGGGGGCTCTGGAAACACCATATATTTT
.,.,TRBJ2-1,TRBV5-1,CASSLNRGRYNEQFF,TGCGCCAGCAGCTTGAATAGAGGCCGCTACAATGAGCAGTTCTTC
.,.,TRBJ2-5,TRBV10-3,CAISESTHPPTQYF,TGTGCCATCAGTGAGTCGACACACCCCCCGACCCAGTACTTC
TRBD1,.,TRBJ2-1,TRBV29-1,CSVLGQRTGFGEQFF,TGCAGCGTTCTAGGACAAAGGACAGGGTTTGGTGAGCAGTTCTTC
TRBD1,.,TRBJ2-7,TRBV6-5,CASSPWGQGRDEQYF,TGTGCCAGCAGCCCCTGGGGACAGGGAAGGGACGAGCAGTACTTC
.,few,TRBJ1-4,TRBV7-2,CASTPFQGRELFF,TGTGCCAGCACTCCTTTCCAGGGTAGGGAACTGTTTTTT
.,.,TRBJ1-1,TRBV5-4,CASSLAGSGNTEAFF,TGTGCCAGCAGCTTGGCCGGGTCCGGGAACACTGAAGCTTTCTTT
.,.,TRBJ1-2,TRBV28,CASRHGVGYTF,TGTGCCAGCAGACATGGAGTTGGCTACACCTTC
.,.,TRBJ1-6,TRBV2,CASSEEERRSSPLHF,TGTGCCAGCAGTGAGGAGGAGCGGCGGAGTTCACCCCTCCACTTT
TRBD1,.,TRBJ2-7,TRBV6-5,CASSRDRGQYEQYF,TGTGCCAGCAGTCGGGACAGGGGGCAATACGAGCAGTACTTC
.,once,TRBJ2-2,TRBV10-1,CASSESPQAGELFF,TGCGCCAGCAGTGAGTCTCCCCAGGCCGGGGAGCTGTTTTTT
.,.,TRBJ1-1,TRBV15,CATSRLTGLTNTEAFF,TGTGCCACCAGCAGGTTAACAGGTTTAACAAACACTGAAGCTTTCTTT
.,.,TRBJ2-3,TRBV27,CASSAVPRATQYF,TGTGCCAGCAGTGCTGTACCACGCGCTACGCAGTATTTT
.,.,TRBJ2-7,TRBV7-9,CASSLRLQGGLVYEQYF,TGTGCCAGCAGCTTGCGCCTCCAGGGGGGATTAGTCTACGAGCAGTACTTC
TRBD1,.,TRBJ2-2,TRBV7-8,CASSSQGAMGTGELFF,TGTGCCAGCAGCTCACAGGGGGCGATGGGGACCGGGGAGCTGTTTTTT
TRBD2,.,TRBJ2-3,TRBV2,CASSDISAGAGGQYF,TGTGCCAGCAGTGACATTTCGGCGGGAGCCGGGGGGCAGTATTTT
.,.,TRBJ1-1,TRBV28,CASSFVRGTEAFF,TGTGCCAGCAGTTTTGTCAGAGGTACTGAAGCTTTCTTT
TRBD1,.,TRBJ2-2,TRBV27,CASRGTGGNTGELFF,TGTGCCAGTAGAGGGACAGGAGGAAACACCGGGGAGCTGTTTTTT
.,once,TRBJ2-7,TRBV7-8,CASSFSAGQRDEQYF,TGTGCCAGCAGCTTCTCTGCGGGGCAAAGAGACGAGCAGTACTTC
TRBD1,.,TRBJ2-7,TRBV27,CASSYDRGGYEQYF,TGTGCCAGCAGTTACGACAGGGGGGGGTACGAGCAGTACTTC
TRBD2,.,TRBJ2-2,TRBV7-2,CASSWLAGVGELFF,TGTGCCAGCAGCTGGCTAGCGGGAGTCGGGGAGCTGTTTTTT
.,.,TRBJ2-2,TRBV9,CASSGLILDGELFF,TGTGCCAGCAGCGGCCTCATCCTAGACGGGGAGCTGTTTTTT
TRBD1,.,TRBJ1-1,TRBV5-4,CASSPGQGANTEAFF,TGTGCCAGCAGCCCAGGACAGGGCGCGAACACTGAAGCTTTCTTT
TRBD2,.,TRBJ2-2,TRBV6-2/TRBV6-3,CASSYATSGRATGELFF,TGTGCCAGCAGTTACGCTACTAGCGGGAGGGCCACCGGGGAGCTGTTTTTT
TRBD2,.,TRBJ2-1,TRBV14,CASRSGLAGGPVNEQFF,TGTGCCAGCAGGTCGGGACTAGCGGGAGGGCCTGTCAATGAGCAGTTCTTC
TRBD1,.,TRBJ1-1,TRBV6-5,CASSFHRGVAFF,TGTGCCAGCAGTTTCCACAGGGGCGTAGCTTTCTTT
TRBD1,.,TRBJ2-3,TRBV19,CASSPTGLGTDTQYF,TGTGCCAGTAGTCCGACAGGGCTTGGCACAGATACGCAGTATTTT
TRBD1,.,TRBJ1-6,TRBV3-1/TRBV3-2,CASSRKQGDNSPLHF,TGTGCCAGCAGCCGCAAGCAGGGGGACAATTCACCCCTCCACTTT
.,.,TRBJ1-1,TRBV29-1,CSPTPEEGRNTEAFF,TGCAGCCCAACACCTGAGGAAGGCAGAAACACTGAAGCTTTCTTT
TRBD1,.,TRBJ1-2,TRBV5-4,CASSPGTAYGYTF,TGTGCCAGCAGCCCGGGGACAGCCTATGGCTACACCTTC
TRBD2,.,TRBJ2-1,TRBV20-1,CSAGAAGTSGSKDEQFF,TGCAGTGCTGGTGCCGCCGGGACTAGCGGGAGTAAGGATGAGCAGTTCTTC
.,.,TRBJ1-2,TRBV30,CAWSVGGLGSRYGYTF,TGTGCCTGGAGTGTAGGGGGTCTTGGGTCCCGGTATGGCTACACCTTC
.,.,TRBJ2-2,TRBV19,CASSRRQINTGELFF,TGTGCCAGTAGCCGAAGACAGATCAACACCGGGGAGCTGTTTTTT
TRBD2,.,TRBJ2-1,TRBV6-5,CASSKTSTSYNEQFF,TGTGCCAGCAGTAAGACTAGCACTAGCTACAATGAGCAGTTCTTC
TRBD1,.,TRBJ2-5,TRBV2,CASQKPDRTEDETQYF,TGTGCCAGCCAAAAGCCGGACAGGACTGAGGATGAGACCCAGTACTTC